This T cell receptor (beta chain) is from a study of monozygotic twins with cystic fibrosis. Study-wide results and limits: J usage was most co-twin-similar in 8 of 16 pairs, V in 13. Monozygotic CF twin pairs shared significantly more nucleotide-identical clonotypes than unrelated CF individuals did. The repertoire was suggested to be naive-dominated, clonality median about 0.0095.

On this clone: The antigen is not known.

CDR1 GTSNPN and CDR2 SVGIG come from the germline V gene (reference sequence). This CDR3 has 21 residues. V was clipped by 1 base and J by 0 bases; unmatched bases: 12. Sequenced by immunoSEQ multiplex PCR; TCRdb stores in-frame clones only, minus some. The table lists tens of thousands of clones, approximately 90% of them singletons. The receptor comes from a girl under 10 years old with cystic fibrosis. The chain carries TRBV30 and TRBJ2-6; 13 bases map to TRBD2. The sequencing sample was made of blood. The CDR3 here is CAWSATRTSGGLVSGANVLTF. The DNA of the CDR3 is TGTGCCTGGAGTGCCACCCGGACTAGCGGGGGCCTCGTCTCTGGGGCCAACGTCCTGACTTTC. The full variable domain, in which reference TRBV30 and TRBJ2-6 provide the parts outside the CDR3, is SQTIHQWPATLVQPVGSPLSLECTVEGTSNPNLYWYRQAAGRGLQLLFYSVGIGQISSEVPQNLSASRPQDRQFILSSKKLLLSDSGFYLCAWSATRTSGGLVSGANVLTFGAGSRLTVL.